The sample holds many counts of the clone carrying this TCR beta chain. The CDR3 sequence is 16 residues long. Germline V lookup: CDR1 LNHDA, CDR2 SQIVND (reference sequence). The trim removed 6 bases at V and 5 bases at J, leaving 15 bases unmatched. TCRdb re-called the RACE reads through MiXCR, storing one row per CDR3 protein. The sample holds some 59,000 distinct CDR3 sequences, about 11% seen once. These data are taken from a study of human T cells and chemical hapten exposure. Time point described: pre-sensitization, week 0. This sample's treatment: therapeutic diphenylcyclopropenone sensitization with weekly scalp DPC.

Here the sequenced sample was whole blood, taken in connection with sensitization to the hapten diphenylcyclopropenone (DPC). The chain employs TRBV19 and TRBJ1-1; 7 nucleotides agree with TRBD1. This sequence originates from a woman aged 40 to 55 with alopecia areata. Some clones in this sample may be carry-over from other donors' samples. CDR3 coding DNA: TGTGCCAGTAGCAGACAGGGAGTTTCGAGCTGGACTGAAGCTTTCTTT. It codes for CASSRQGVSSWTEAFF.